This T cell receptor beta chain was identified during a study of shared T cell receptors in the human thymus. With V trimmed by 4 bases and J by 6 bases, 4 bases remained unmatched. This CDR3 comprises 16 residues. The germline CDR1 and CDR2 sequences are SGHRS and YFSETQ. The data were produced by immunoSEQ multiplex PCR, yet TCRdb's version contains in-frame clones alone and is incomplete. Altogether about 380,000 clones are present, approximately 95% being singletons, with the ten largest covering roughly 0.02%. The chain links TRBV5-1 to TRBJ2-2; 15 nucleotides agree with TRBD2. The receptor's source is a human donor. Sample: thymocytes. The chain's CDR3 is CASSQGLAGGSGELFF. CDR3 DNA sequence: TGCGCCAGCAGCCAAGGACTAGCGGGAGGGTCCGGGGAGCTGTTTTTT.